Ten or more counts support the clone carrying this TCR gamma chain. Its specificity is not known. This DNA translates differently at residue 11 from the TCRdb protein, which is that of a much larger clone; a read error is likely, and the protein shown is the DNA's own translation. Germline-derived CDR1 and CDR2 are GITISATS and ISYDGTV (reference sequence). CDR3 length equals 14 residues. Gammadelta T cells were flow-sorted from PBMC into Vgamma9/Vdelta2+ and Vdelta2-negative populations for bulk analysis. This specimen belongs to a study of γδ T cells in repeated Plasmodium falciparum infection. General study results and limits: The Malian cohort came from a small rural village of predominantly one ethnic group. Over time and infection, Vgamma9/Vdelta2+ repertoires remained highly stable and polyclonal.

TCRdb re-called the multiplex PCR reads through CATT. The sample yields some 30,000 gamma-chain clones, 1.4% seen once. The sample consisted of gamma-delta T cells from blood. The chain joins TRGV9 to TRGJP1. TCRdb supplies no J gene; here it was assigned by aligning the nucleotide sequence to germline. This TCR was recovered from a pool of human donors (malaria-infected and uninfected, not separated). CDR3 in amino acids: CALWEPNTGWSKIF. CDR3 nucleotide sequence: TGTGCCTTGTGGGAGCCAAACACTGGTTGGTCCAAGATATTT.